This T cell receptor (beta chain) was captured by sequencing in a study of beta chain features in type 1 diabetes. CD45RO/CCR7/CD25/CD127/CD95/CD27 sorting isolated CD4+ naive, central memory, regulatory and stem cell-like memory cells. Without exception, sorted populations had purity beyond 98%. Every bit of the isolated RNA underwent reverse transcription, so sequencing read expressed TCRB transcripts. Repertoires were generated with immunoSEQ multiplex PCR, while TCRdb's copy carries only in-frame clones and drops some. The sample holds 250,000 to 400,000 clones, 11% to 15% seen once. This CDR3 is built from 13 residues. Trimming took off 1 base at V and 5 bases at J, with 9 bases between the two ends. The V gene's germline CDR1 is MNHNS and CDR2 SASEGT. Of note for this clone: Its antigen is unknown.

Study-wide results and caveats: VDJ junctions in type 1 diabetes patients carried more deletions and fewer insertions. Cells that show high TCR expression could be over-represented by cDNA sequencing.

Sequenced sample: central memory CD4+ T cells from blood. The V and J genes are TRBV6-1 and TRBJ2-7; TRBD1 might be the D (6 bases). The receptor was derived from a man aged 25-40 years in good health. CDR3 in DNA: TGTGCCAGCAGTGAAGTAAGGGGGAACGAGCAGTACGTC. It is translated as CASSEVRGNEQYV.